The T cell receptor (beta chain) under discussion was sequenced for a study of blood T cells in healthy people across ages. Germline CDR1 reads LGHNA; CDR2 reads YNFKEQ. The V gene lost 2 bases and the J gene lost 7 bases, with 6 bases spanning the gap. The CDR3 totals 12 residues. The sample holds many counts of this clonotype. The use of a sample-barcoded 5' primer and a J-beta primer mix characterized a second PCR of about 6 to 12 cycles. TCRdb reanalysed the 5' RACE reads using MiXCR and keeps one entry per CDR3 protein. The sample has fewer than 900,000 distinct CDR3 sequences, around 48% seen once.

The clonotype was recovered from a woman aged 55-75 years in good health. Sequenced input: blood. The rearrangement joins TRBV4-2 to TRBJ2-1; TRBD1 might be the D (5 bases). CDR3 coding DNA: TGTGCCAGCAGCCAACCAGGGAATGAGCAGTTCTTC. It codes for CASSQPGNEQFF.